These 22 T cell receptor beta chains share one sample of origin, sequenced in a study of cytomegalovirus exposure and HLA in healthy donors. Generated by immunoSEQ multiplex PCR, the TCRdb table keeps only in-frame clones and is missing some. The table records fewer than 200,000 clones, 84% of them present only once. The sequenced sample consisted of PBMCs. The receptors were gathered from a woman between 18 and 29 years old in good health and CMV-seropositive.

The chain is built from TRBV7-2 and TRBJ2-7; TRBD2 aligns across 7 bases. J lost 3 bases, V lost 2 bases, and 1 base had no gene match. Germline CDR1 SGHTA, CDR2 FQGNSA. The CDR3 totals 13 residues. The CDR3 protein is CASSLQRGYEQYF. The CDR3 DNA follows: TGTGCCAGCAGCTTACAGCGGGGCTACGAGCAGTACTTC.

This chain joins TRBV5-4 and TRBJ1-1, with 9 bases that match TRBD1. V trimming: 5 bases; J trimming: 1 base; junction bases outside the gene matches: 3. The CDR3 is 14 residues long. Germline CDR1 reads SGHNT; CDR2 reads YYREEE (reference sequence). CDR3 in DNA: TGTGCCAGCAGGCAGGACAGGGGGAACACTGAAGCTTTCTTT. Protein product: CASRQDRGNTEAFF.

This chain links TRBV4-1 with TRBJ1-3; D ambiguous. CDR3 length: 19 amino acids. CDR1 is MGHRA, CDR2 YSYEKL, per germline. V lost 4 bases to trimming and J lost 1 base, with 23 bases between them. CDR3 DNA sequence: TGCGCCAGCAGCCCCCAAAGTTGGCCGACTGGAGTTTCTGGAAACACCATATATTTT. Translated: CASSPQSWPTGVSGNTIYF.

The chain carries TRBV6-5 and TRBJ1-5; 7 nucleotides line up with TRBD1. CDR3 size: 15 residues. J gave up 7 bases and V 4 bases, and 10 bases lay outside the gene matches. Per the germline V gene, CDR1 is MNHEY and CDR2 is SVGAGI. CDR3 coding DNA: TGTGCCAGCAGTTCCAGGGGGGATATGAGGCAGCCCCAGCATTTT. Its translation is CASSSRGDMRQPQHF.

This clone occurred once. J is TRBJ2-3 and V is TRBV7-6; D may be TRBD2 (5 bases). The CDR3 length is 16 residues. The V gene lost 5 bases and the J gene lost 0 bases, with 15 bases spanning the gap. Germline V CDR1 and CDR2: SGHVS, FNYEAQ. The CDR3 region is CASSALGGLSTDTQYF. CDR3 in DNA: TGTGCCAGCAGCGCCCTGGGCGGGCTAAGCACAGATACGCAGTATTTT.

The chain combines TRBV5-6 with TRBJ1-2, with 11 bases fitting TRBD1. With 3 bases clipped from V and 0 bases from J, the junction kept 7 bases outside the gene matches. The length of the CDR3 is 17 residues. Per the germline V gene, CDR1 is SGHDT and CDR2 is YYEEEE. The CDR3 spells CASSSRDRGWTNYGYTF. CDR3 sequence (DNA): TGTGCCAGCAGCTCGCGGGACAGGGGGTGGACTAACTATGGCTACACCTTC.

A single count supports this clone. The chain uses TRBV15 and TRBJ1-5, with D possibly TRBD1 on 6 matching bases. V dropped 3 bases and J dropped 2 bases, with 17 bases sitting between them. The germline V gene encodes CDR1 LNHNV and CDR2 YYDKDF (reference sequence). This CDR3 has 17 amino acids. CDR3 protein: CATSRGQWGLGNQPQHF. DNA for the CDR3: TGTGCCACCAGCAGGGGACAATGGGGGCTAGGCAATCAGCCCCAGCATTTT. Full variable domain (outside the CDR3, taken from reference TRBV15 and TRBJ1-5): DAMVIQNPRYQVTQFGKPVTLSCSQTLNHNVMYWYQQKSSQAPKLLFHYYDKDFNNEADTPDNFQSRRPNTSFCFLDIRSPGLGDTAMYLCATSRGQWGLGNQPQHFGDGTRLSIL.

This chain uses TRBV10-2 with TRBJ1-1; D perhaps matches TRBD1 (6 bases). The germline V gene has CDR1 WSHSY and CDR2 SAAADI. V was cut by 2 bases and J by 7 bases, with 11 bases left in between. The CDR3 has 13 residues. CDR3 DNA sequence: TGCGCCAGCAGTGAGGGGGGCAGTTATGAAGCTTTCTTT. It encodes CASSEGGSYEAFF.

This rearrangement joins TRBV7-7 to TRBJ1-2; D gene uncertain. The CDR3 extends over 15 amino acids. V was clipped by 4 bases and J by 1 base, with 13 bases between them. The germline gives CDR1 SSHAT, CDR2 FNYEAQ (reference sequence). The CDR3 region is CASSSRWILNYGYTF. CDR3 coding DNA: TGTGCCAGCAGCTCTAGATGGATCCTTAACTATGGCTACACCTTC.

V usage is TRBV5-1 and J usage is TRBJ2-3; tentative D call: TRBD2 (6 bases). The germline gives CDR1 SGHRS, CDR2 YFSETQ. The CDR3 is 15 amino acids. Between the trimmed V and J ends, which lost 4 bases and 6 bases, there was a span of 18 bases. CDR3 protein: CASSTTRAGSDTQYF. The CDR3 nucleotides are TGCGCCAGCAGCACGACTAGGGCAGGGTCTGATACGCAGTATTTT.

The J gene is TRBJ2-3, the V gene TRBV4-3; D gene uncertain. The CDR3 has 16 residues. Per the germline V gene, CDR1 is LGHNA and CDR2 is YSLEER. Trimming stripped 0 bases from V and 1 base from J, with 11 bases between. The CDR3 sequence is CASSQDLYYGTDTQYF. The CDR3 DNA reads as TGCGCCAGCAGCCAAGATCTCTATTACGGCACAGATACGCAGTATTTT.

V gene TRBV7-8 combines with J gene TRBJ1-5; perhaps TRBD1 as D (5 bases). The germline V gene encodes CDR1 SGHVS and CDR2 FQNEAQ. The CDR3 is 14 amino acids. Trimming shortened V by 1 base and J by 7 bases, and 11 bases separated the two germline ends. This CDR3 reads CASSLVSPGQPQHF. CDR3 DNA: TGTGCCAGCAGCTTAGTCTCCCCAGGGCAGCCCCAGCATTTT.

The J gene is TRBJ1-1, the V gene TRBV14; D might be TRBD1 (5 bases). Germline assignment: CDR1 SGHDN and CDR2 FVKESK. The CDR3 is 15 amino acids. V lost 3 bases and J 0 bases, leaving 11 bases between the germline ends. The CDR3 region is CASSHMTVMNTEAFF. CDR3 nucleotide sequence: TGTGCCAGCAGCCATATGACAGTTATGAACACTGAAGCTTTCTTT.

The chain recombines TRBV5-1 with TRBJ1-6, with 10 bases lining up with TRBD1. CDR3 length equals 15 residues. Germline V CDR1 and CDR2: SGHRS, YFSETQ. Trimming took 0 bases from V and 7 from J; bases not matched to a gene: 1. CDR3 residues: CASSLAGQGNSPLHF. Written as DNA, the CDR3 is TGCGCCAGCAGCTTGGCGGGACAGGGGAATTCACCCCTCCACTTT.

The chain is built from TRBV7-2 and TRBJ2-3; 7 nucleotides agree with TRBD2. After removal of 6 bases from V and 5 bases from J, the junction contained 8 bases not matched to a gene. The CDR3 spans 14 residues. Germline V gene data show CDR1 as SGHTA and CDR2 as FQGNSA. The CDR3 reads CASRTAAGVDTQYF. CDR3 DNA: TGTGCCAGCAGAACCGCGGCGGGGGTAGATACGCAGTATTTT.

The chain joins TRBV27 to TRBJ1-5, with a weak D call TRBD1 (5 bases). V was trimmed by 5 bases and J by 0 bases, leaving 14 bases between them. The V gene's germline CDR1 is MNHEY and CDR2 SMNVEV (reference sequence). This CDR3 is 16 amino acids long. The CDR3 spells CASSPSQTVSNQPQHF. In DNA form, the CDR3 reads TGTGCCAGCAGTCCGTCCCAGACAGTTAGCAATCAGCCCCAGCATTTT.

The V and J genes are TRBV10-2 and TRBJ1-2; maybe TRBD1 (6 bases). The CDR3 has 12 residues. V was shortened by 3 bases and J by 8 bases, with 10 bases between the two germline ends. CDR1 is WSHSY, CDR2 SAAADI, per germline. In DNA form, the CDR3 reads TGCGCCAGCAGTGAACAGGGTAGCGGCTACACCTTC. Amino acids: CASSEQGSGYTF.

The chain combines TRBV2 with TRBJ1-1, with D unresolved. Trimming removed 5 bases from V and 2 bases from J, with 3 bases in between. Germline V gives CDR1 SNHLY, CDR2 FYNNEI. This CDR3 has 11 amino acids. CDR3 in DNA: TGTGCCAGCAGTCTTAACACTGAAGCTTTCTTT. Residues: CASSLNTEAFF.

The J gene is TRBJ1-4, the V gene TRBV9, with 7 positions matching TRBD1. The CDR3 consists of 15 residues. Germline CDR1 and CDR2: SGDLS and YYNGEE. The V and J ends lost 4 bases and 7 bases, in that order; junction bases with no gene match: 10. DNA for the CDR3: TGTGCCAGCAGCCCCACAGGGGTTGGCTCTGAAAAACTGTTTTTT. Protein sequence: CASSPTGVGSEKLFF. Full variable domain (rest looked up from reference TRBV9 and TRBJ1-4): DSGVTQTPKHLITATGQRVTLRCSPRSGDLSVYWYQQSLDQGLQFLIQYYNGEERAKGNILERFSAQQFPDLHSELNLSSLELGDSALYFCASSPTGVGSEKLFFGSGTQLSVL.

CDR3 residues: CASSITETRDQETQYF. The CDR3 DNA reads TGTGCCAGTAGTATAACTGAGACTCGAGACCAAGAGACCCAGTACTTC. The genes are TRBV19 and TRBJ2-5; D unclear. V was shortened by 2 bases and J by 0 bases, with 13 bases between the two germline ends. Germline-derived CDR1 and CDR2 are LNHDA and SQIVND (reference sequence). The CDR3 is 16 amino acids.

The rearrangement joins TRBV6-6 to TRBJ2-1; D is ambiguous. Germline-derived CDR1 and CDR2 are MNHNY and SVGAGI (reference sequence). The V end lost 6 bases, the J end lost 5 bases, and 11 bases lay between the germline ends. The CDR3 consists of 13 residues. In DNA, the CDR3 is TGTGCCAGCAGGACTGGTGGAGACAATGAGCAGTTCTTC. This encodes CASRTGGDNEQFF.

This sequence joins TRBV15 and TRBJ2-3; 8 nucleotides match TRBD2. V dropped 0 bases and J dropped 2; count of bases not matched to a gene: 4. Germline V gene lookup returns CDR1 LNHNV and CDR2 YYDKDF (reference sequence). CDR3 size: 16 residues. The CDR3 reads CATSREGGGTTDTQYF. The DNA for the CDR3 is TGTGCCACCAGCAGAGAGGGCGGGGGGACCACAGATACGCAGTATTTT.